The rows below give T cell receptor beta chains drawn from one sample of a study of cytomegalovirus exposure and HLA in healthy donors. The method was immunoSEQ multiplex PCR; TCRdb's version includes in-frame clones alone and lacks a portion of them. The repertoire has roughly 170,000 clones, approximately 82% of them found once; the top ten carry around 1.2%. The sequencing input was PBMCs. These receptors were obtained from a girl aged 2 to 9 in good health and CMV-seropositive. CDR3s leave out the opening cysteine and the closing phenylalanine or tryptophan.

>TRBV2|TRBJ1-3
ASRAGGNTIY
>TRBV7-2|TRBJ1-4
ASSLVGTGSNEKLF
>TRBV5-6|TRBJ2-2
ASSLGARLGAGELF
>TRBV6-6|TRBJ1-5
ASSPGTGVSNQPQH
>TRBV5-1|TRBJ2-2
ASSFRLAENTGELF
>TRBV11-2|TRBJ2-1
ASSLSSGGAYNEQF
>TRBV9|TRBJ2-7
ASSARTGEEQY
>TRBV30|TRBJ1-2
AWTRTVTRGYGYT
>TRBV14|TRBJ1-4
ASSRGAGLF
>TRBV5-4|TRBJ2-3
ASSIGLSGRVADTQY
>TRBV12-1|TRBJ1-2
ASSFPRRDRGPYGYT
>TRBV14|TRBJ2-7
ATPLGPEQY
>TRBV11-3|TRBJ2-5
ASSSRADETQY
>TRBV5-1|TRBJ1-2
ASSPGTDYRRYGYT
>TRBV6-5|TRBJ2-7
ASRIGRGPIKQY
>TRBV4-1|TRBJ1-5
ASSQSPPYRDNQPQH
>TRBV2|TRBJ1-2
ASRIKTGVNYGYT
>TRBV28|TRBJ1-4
ASSPGQRNEKLF
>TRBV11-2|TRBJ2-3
ASSLALFTDTQY
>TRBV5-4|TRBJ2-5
ASSLPTGGRARWETQY
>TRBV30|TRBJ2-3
AWSRAVSTDTQY
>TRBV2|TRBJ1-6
ASSRDRATYNSPLH
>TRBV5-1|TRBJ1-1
ASSLGAGGIRAF
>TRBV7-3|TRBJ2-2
ASSLSLGGTSGTGELF
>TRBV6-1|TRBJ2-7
ASSASGRDYEQY
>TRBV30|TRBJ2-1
AWSARLLAPYNEQF
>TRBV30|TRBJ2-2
AWSVRQVFGGELF
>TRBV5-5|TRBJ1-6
ASSTRKRRPVNSPLH
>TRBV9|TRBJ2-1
ASSPLSGLAGYNEQF
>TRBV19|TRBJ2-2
ASISGGTGELF
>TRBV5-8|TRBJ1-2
ASSPGLVRGYT
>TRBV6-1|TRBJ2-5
ASMETARETQY
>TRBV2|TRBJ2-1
ASSDPRVNEQF
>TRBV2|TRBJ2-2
ASYETSGGPRTGELF
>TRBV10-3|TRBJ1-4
AISDGAANEKLF
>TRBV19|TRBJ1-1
ASSIARGRDTEAF
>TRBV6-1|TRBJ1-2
ASSLTGENYGYT
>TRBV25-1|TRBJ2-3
ASSERPLAGHTDTQY
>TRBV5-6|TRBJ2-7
ASSWGSTGWDEQY
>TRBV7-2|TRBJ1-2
ASSLGTGQGYT
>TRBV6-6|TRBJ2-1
ASSYLAGATDNEQF
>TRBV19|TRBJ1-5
ASNRDRGPLGNQPQH
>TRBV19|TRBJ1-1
ASSIYGRAQGAEAF
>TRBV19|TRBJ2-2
ASSTGGRGSGELF
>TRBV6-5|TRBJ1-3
ASTPGGNTIY
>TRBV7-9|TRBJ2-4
ASSPKTGGWENIQY
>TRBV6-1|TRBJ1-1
ASRRDRENTEAF
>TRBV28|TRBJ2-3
ASSWLLAGKSTDTQY
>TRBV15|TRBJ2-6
ATSGNQGYPSGANVLT
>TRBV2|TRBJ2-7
ASREGDYEQY